Each of the 10 T cell receptor beta chains below was sequenced from the same sample in a study of CD8 T cells in Susac syndrome. Random hexamers were used to reverse transcribe an amount of about 0.45 to 1 ug RNA. MiXCR, applied by TCRdb to the immunoSEQ multiplex PCR reads, yields one record per CDR3 protein. The repertoire consists of approximately 220,000 distinct CDR3 sequences, with around 95% occurring once and the leading ten covering 0.07% to 0.095%. The sequenced material came from CD4+ T cells from PBMCs. The receptor set was obtained from a human donor with multiple sclerosis.

The chain combines TRBV6-5 with TRBJ1-2; no reliable D call. The CDR3 length is 15 residues. The V gene lost 4 bases and the J gene lost 0 bases, with 12 bases spanning the gap. Germline CDR1 reads MNHEY; CDR2 reads SVGAGI. The CDR3, as DNA: TGTGCCAGCAGTTCCCCCGCAGCCTCTAACTATGGCTACACCTTC. Translating gives CASSSPAASNYGYTF.

V and J are TRBV14 and TRBJ2-7; D might be TRBD1 or TRBD2, each matching 5 bases. CDR1 is SGHDN, CDR2 FVKESK, per germline. The CDR3 totals 15 residues. V was clipped by 4 bases and J by 4 bases, with 17 bases between them. CDR3: CASSPLLKGTYEQYF. In DNA form, the CDR3 reads TGTGCCAGCAGCCCCCTGCTGAAGGGGACGTACGAGCAGTACTTC.

This chain connects TRBV30 to TRBJ1-1; TRBD1 aligns across 10 bases. The CDR3 spans 13 residues. CDR1 and CDR2 (germline): GTSNPN, SVGIG (reference sequence). V shed 2 bases and J 5 bases; nucleotides not matched to a gene: 2. The CDR3 region is CAWSRTGGTEAFF. The CDR3 DNA reads TGTGCCTGGAGTCGGACAGGGGGGACTGAAGCTTTCTTT.

This clonotype was seen once. This chain uses TRBV3-1 with TRBJ1-5, with D possibly matching TRBD1 (5 bases). The CDR3 sequence is 13 residues long. CDR1 LGHDT and CDR2 YNNKEL come from the germline V gene (reference sequence). The germline V and J ends were trimmed by 5 bases and 5 bases, with 10 bases remaining between them. The CDR3 nucleotides read TGTGCCAGCAGCTGGGGACGCGATCAGCCCCAGCATTTT. The encoded protein is CASSWGRDQPQHF.

The V call is TRBV20-1, the J call TRBJ2-2, with 14 bases aligning to TRBD2. With V trimmed by 6 bases and J by 1 base, 4 bases remained unmatched. Germline CDR1 is DFQATT and CDR2 is SNEGSKA (reference sequence). The CDR3 contains 16 residues. The CDR3 here is CSAPGTSGGNTGELFF. For the CDR3, the DNA is TGCAGTGCCCCCGGGACTAGCGGGGGGAACACCGGGGAGCTGTTTTTT.

The gene calls are TRBV20-1 and TRBJ2-1; the D call may be TRBD1 or TRBD2 (6 bases each). The V gene's germline CDR1 is DFQATT and CDR2 SNEGSKA (reference sequence). The CDR3 contains 14 residues. Trimming took 0 bases from V and 7 from J, leaving 13 bases between them. CDR3 sequence: CSAREGGLGNEQFF. CDR3 coding DNA: TGCAGTGCTAGAGAAGGGGGGCTCGGGAATGAGCAGTTCTTC.

CDR3 sequence: CATSSNPGMNTEAFF. CDR3 in DNA: TGTGCCACCAGCAGTAACCCGGGGATGAACACTGAAGCTTTCTTT. The chain uses TRBV15 and TRBJ1-1; no reliable D call. V shed 3 bases and J shed 0 bases, with 11 bases lying between them. Germline V lookup: CDR1 LNHNV, CDR2 YYDKDF (reference sequence). This CDR3 comprises 15 residues.

The chain is built from TRBV19 and TRBJ1-2; 8 nucleotides match TRBD1. Germline CDR1 is LNHDA and CDR2 is SQIVND (reference sequence). CDR3 size: 15 residues. The ends lost 2 bases at V and 7 bases at J; junction bases unmatched: 9. Here the CDR3 reads CASSITRGQVAGYTF. CDR3 nucleotide sequence: TGTGCCAGTAGTATAACCCGGGGACAGGTCGCTGGCTACACCTTC.

J is TRBJ1-4 and V is TRBV30; D remains unclear. CDR1 and CDR2 (germline): GTSNPN, SVGIG (reference sequence). The CDR3 has 12 residues. V was pared by 3 bases and J by 6 bases, with 8 bases between. The CDR3 DNA is TGTGCCTGGAGGACCACGGATGAAAAACTGTTTTTT. Its protein product is CAWRTTDEKLFF.

The chain uses TRBV20-1 and TRBJ2-5; 7 bases agree with TRBD2. The CDR3 runs to 12 residues. V was clipped by 6 bases and J by 5 bases; unmatched bases: 6. CDR1 DFQATT and CDR2 SNEGSKA come from the germline V gene (reference sequence). The CDR3 coding sequence is TGCAGTGCCCTAGGGAGGGACGAGACCCAGTACTTC. Translation: CSALGRDETQYF.